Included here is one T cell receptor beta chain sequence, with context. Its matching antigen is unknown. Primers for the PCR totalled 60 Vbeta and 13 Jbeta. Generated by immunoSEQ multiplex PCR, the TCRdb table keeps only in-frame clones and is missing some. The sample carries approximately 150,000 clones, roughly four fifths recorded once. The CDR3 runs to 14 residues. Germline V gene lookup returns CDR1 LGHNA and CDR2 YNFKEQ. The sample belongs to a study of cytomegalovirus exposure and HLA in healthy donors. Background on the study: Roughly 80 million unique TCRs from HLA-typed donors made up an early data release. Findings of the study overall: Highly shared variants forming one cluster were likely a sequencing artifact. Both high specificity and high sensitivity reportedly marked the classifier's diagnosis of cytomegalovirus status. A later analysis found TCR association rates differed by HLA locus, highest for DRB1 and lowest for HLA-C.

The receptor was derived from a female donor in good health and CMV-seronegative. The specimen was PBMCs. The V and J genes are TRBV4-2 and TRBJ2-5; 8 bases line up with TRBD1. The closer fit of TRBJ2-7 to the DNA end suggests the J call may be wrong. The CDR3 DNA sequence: TGTGCCAGCAGCCGCGGGACAGGCACATACGAGCAGTACTTC. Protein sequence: CASSRGTGTYEQYF.